Below are 31 T cell receptor beta chains sequenced from a single sample in a study of cytomegalovirus exposure and HLA in healthy donors. PCR amplification relied on 60 Vbeta primers (plus 13 Jbeta primers). Data came from immunoSEQ multiplex PCR; TCRdb stores just in-frame clones and leaves some out. The data include approximately 27,000 clones; the top ten clones carry approximately 0.69%. The sequencing sample was made of PBMCs. Receptor source: a young man in good health and CMV-seronegative.

The gene calls are TRBV18 and TRBJ2-1; 8 nucleotides match TRBD1. The CDR3 totals 13 residues. The junction had 5 bases not matched to a gene; V was cut back by 3 bases and J by 10 bases. The V gene's germline CDR1 is KGHSH and CDR2 LQKENI. The CDR3 region has the DNA TGTGCCAGCTCACCGGGACAGGATAACGAGCAGTTCTTC. Encoded protein: CASSPGQDNEQFF.

This chain joins TRBV11-3 and TRBJ2-1, with TRBD1 matching 10 bases. Germline values: CDR1 SGHNT, CDR2 YENEEA. The V segment lost 3 bases and the J segment 5 bases; nucleotides outside the gene matches: 7. The CDR3 loop spans 16 amino acids. Here the CDR3 reads CASSFTGTGDHNEQFF. The CDR3 DNA follows: TGTGCCAGCAGCTTTACCGGGACAGGGGACCACAATGAGCAGTTCTTC.

This chain links TRBV28 with TRBJ2-7; D might be TRBD1 (5 bases). With 4 bases removed from V and 0 bases from J, the gap between germline ends came to 13 bases. Germline V gene lookup returns CDR1 MDHEN and CDR2 SYDVKM. This CDR3 has 15 residues. The CDR3 region is CASSSFQGFSYEQYF. For the CDR3, the DNA is TGTGCCAGCAGTTCGTTCCAGGGTTTCTCCTACGAGCAGTACTTC.

The gene calls are TRBV28 and TRBJ1-2; TRBD1 matches at 7 bases. The V and J ends lost 5 bases and 6 bases, in that order; junction bases with no gene match: 9. The CDR3 runs to 14 residues. CDR1 and CDR2 (germline): MDHEN, SYDVKM. This CDR3 reads CASSGPETGHGYTF. In DNA form, the CDR3 reads TGTGCCAGCAGTGGCCCCGAGACAGGGCATGGCTACACCTTC.

The chain joins TRBV4-2 to TRBJ1-1; 10 nucleotides match TRBD1. V lost 3 bases to trimming and J lost 5 bases; unmatched junction nucleotides: 9. The length of the CDR3 is 16 residues. CDR1 is LGHNA and CDR2 is YNFKEQ in the germline V gene. Here the CDR3 DNA reads TGTGCCAGCAGCCATGGACAGGGGGGTGTTTGGACTGAAGCTTTCTTT. Translation: CASSHGQGGVWTEAFF.

The chain joins TRBV5-4 to TRBJ2-3, with 7 bases identical to TRBD2. The trim removed 0 bases at V and 2 bases at J, leaving 9 bases unmatched. The germline gives CDR1 SGHNT, CDR2 YYREEE (reference sequence). CDR3 length: 17 residues. CDR3 residues: CASSLAGGRAVTDTQYF. As DNA, the CDR3 is TGTGCCAGCAGCTTGGCCGGGGGGAGGGCTGTCACAGATACGCAGTATTTT.

This chain connects TRBV19 to TRBJ1-1, with TRBD1 identical over 7 bases. The ends lost 5 bases at V and 6 bases at J; junction bases unmatched: 9. The germline gives CDR1 LNHDA, CDR2 SQIVND (reference sequence). The CDR3 runs 14 residues. CDR3 loop: CASSVPGQVAEAFF. As DNA, the CDR3 is TGTGCCAGTAGTGTCCCCGGACAGGTCGCTGAAGCTTTCTTT.

The chain recombines TRBV7-9 with TRBJ2-7; 11 nucleotides line up with TRBD1. Unmatched junction bases numbered 9, after V lost 6 bases and J lost 2 bases. There are 16 residues in the CDR3. From germline, CDR1 is SEHNR and CDR2 FQNEAQ (reference sequence). CDR3: CASSQAGTGGPYEQYF. The DNA for the CDR3 is TGTGCCAGCAGTCAAGCCGGGACAGGGGGTCCCTACGAGCAGTACTTC. The complete variable domain, with remaining parts taken from reference TRBV7-9 and TRBJ2-7, reads DTGVSQNPRHKITKRGQNVTFRCDPISEHNRLYWYRQTLGQGPEFLTYFQNEAQLEKSRLLSDRFSAERPKGSFSTLEIQRTEQGDSAMYLCASSQAGTGGPYEQYFGPGTRLTVT.

The V call is TRBV28, the J call TRBJ1-4; TRBD1 matches 11 bases. The J segment lost 7 bases and the V segment lost 7 bases, leaving 5 bases of the junction unmatched. The CDR3 contains 14 residues. Germline-derived CDR1 and CDR2 are MDHEN and SYDVKM. In DNA form, the CDR3 reads TGTGCCAGCATTCCGGGACAGGGGGGTGAAAAACTGTTTTTT. Translated, it gives CASIPGQGGEKLFF.

The rearrangement links TRBV5-1 to TRBJ2-3, with TRBD2 as a possible D gene (5 bases). CDR3 length: 11 amino acids. V lost 4 bases, J lost 9 bases, and 9 bases lay in between. Germline-derived CDR1 and CDR2 are SGHRS and YFSETQ. CDR3 bases: TGCGCCAGCAGCGACGGCGGGACGCAGTATTTT. It encodes CASSDGGTQYF.

The chain carries TRBV5-1 and TRBJ1-1; 8 nucleotides match TRBD1. Germline loops: CDR1 SGHRS, CDR2 YFSETQ. J lost 4 bases, V lost 0 bases, and 5 bases had no gene match. This CDR3 region has 15 residues. The CDR3 is CASSLAQGATTEAFF. The DNA of the CDR3 is TGCGCCAGCAGCTTGGCCCAGGGGGCGACCACTGAAGCTTTCTTT.

The chain links TRBV27 to TRBJ1-5, with 8 bases lining up with TRBD1. J lost 6 bases, V lost 4 bases, and 5 bases had no gene match. Germline V gives CDR1 MNHEY, CDR2 SMNVEV (reference sequence). CDR3 length equals 14 residues. The CDR3 loop reads CASSSGQERQPQHF. The DNA for the CDR3 is TGTGCCAGCAGTTCGGGACAGGAACGTCAGCCCCAGCATTTT.

V gene TRBV19 combines with J gene TRBJ1-4; 12 bases align to TRBD1. The CDR3 length is 18 residues. The germline V gene encodes CDR1 LNHDA and CDR2 SQIVND (reference sequence). J gave up 7 bases and V 4 bases, and 13 bases lay outside the gene matches. The CDR3 spells CASSTTGTGGSGGEKLFF. The CDR3 DNA sequence: TGTGCCAGTAGTACTACCGGGACAGGGGGCTCGGGAGGTGAAAAACTGTTTTTT.

J is TRBJ1-3 and V is TRBV7-9; no clear D. Germline CDR1 reads SEHNR; CDR2 reads FQNEAQ (reference sequence). The V and J ends lost 3 bases and 2 bases respectively, with 8 bases between them. CDR3 length: 14 amino acids. CDR3 nucleotides: TGTGCCAGCAGCTTCGAGAGAACTGGAAACACCATATATTTT. It translates to CASSFERTGNTIYF.

This chain joins TRBV7-8 and TRBJ2-1; TRBD2 matches at 15 bases. Germline values: CDR1 SGHVS, CDR2 FQNEAQ. V was pared by 2 bases and J by 3 bases, with 5 bases of the junction left unmatched. The CDR3 sequence is 18 residues long. The CDR3 region has the DNA TGTGCCAGCAGCTTATGGACTAGCGGGGGGGCCGGCTACAATGAGCAGTTCTTC. Translating gives CASSLWTSGGAGYNEQFF.

V is TRBV18 and J is TRBJ1-2; D uncertain. There are 16 residues in the CDR3. Germline CDR1 KGHSH, CDR2 LQKENI. Trimming shortened V by 2 bases and J by 4 bases, and 17 bases separated the two germline ends. In nucleotides, the CDR3 is TGTGCCAGCTCACCATTGGCCACCCGGAGAGGCTATGGCTACACCTTC. Translated: CASSPLATRRGYGYTF. The entire variable domain, with the rest obtained from reference TRBV18 and TRBJ1-2, is as follows: NAGVMQNPRHLVRRRGQEARLRCSPMKGHSHVYWYRQLPEEGLKFMVYLQKENIIDESGMPKERFSAEFPKEGPSILRIQQVVRGDSAAYFCASSPLATRRGYGYTFGSGTRLTVV.

The J gene is TRBJ2-1, the V gene TRBV11-2; 10 bases are a match to TRBD2. The CDR3 contains 15 residues. The germline V gene encodes CDR1 SGHAT and CDR2 FQNNGV. V gave up 2 bases and J gave up 4 bases; unmatched junction bases: 2. The CDR3 sequence is CASSLWTSGYNEQFF. DNA of the CDR3: TGTGCCAGCAGCTTATGGACTAGCGGTTACAATGAGCAGTTCTTC.

This chain's CDR3 is CASREGLAVYEQYF. CDR3 DNA sequence: TGCGCCAGCAGAGAGGGACTAGCGGTCTACGAGCAGTACTTC. The chain carries TRBV5-1 and TRBJ2-7, with 11 bases lining up with TRBD2. V lost 5 bases to trimming and J lost 3 bases; unmatched junction nucleotides: 4. The CDR3 covers 14 residues. Germline values: CDR1 SGHRS, CDR2 YFSETQ.

This sequence joins TRBV7-2 and TRBJ2-4; D perhaps matches TRBD2 (6 bases). The CDR3 is made up of 14 amino acids. The V gene's germline CDR1 is SGHTA and CDR2 FQGNSA. V gave up 4 bases and J gave up 6 bases, with 13 bases separating them. The DNA for the CDR3 is TGTGCCAGCAGCTCACGGGACGGGAGAAACATTCAGTACTTC. It translates to CASSSRDGRNIQYF.

This chain joins TRBV5-1 and TRBJ1-1; 9 nucleotides match TRBD1. The germline gives CDR1 SGHRS, CDR2 YFSETQ. The J segment lost 4 bases and the V segment lost 4 bases, leaving 5 bases of the junction unmatched. The CDR3 has 14 residues. CDR3 in amino acids: CASSQSTGGTEAFF. The CDR3 bases are TGCGCCAGCAGCCAATCGACAGGGGGCACTGAAGCTTTCTTT.

V gene TRBV9 combines with J gene TRBJ2-3; 12 bases match TRBD2. Germline CDR1 is SGDLS and CDR2 is YYNGEE. The V segment lost 1 base and the J segment 3 bases; nucleotides outside the gene matches: 0. CDR3 size: 15 residues. CDR3 protein: CASSVLAGGTDTQYF. DNA for the CDR3: TGTGCCAGCAGCGTACTAGCGGGAGGGACAGATACGCAGTATTTT.

The rearrangement links TRBV28 to TRBJ1-1; D might be TRBD1 (5 bases). The CDR3 length is 15 residues. Per germline, CDR1 MDHEN and CDR2 SYDVKM. The V end was cut by 4 bases, the J end by 0 bases, with 12 bases between. In DNA form, the CDR3 reads TGTGCCAGCAGTTCTCTTCAGGGTTTGAACACTGAAGCTTTCTTT. This translates into CASSSLQGLNTEAFF. The variable domain in full, completed from reference TRBV28 and TRBJ1-1, reads DVKVTQSSRYLVKRTGEKVFLECVQDMDHENMFWYRQDPGLGLRLIYFSYDVKMKEKGDIPEGYSVSREKKERFSLILESASTNQTSMYLCASSSLQGLNTEAFFGQGTRLTVV.

The chain couples TRBV5-1 to TRBJ2-1, with 7 bases that match TRBD1. J lost 6 bases, V lost 4 bases, and 7 bases had no gene match. This CDR3 contains 14 residues. Germline CDR1 SGHRS, CDR2 YFSETQ. CDR3 DNA: TGCGCCAGCAGCCTCGGGGACAGCTTCAATGAGCAGTTCTTC. It translates to CASSLGDSFNEQFF.

This chain joins TRBV15 and TRBJ1-3; 7 positions agree with TRBD1. V gave up 3 bases and J gave up 4 bases; unmatched junction bases: 0. Germline CDR1 LNHNV, CDR2 YYDKDF (reference sequence). This CDR3 contains 13 residues. The CDR3 protein is CATSRDRGNTIYF. CDR3 in DNA: TGTGCCACCAGCAGGGACAGGGGAAACACCATATATTTT. Combining the CDR3 with reference TRBV15 and TRBJ1-3 gives the whole variable domain DAMVIQNPRYQVTQFGKPVTLSCSQTLNHNVMYWYQQKSSQAPKLLFHYYDKDFNNEADTPDNFQSRRPNTSFCFLDIRSPGLGDTAMYLCATSRDRGNTIYFGEGSWLTVV.

V gene TRBV29-1 combines with J gene TRBJ1-4; maybe TRBD1 (5 bases). This CDR3 spans 12 amino acids. In germline, CDR1 is SQVTM, CDR2 ANQGSEA. Trimming took 4 bases from V and 7 from J, leaving 10 bases between them. In nucleotides, the CDR3 is TGCAGCGTTGGGGGGGACGGTGAAAAACTGTTTTTT. This translates into CSVGGDGEKLFF. Based on the CDR3 plus reference TRBV29-1 and TRBJ1-4, the full variable domain is SAVISQKPSRDICQRGTSLTIQCQVDSQVTMMFWYRQQPGQSLTLIATANQGSEATYESGFVIDKFPISRPNLTFSTLTVSNMSPEDSSIYLCSVGGDGEKLFFGSGTQLSVL.

The V call is TRBV5-1, the J call TRBJ2-6; tentatively, D is TRBD1 (6 bases). The germline CDR1 and CDR2 sequences are SGHRS and YFSETQ. The CDR3 covers 16 residues. V was pared by 1 base and J by 0 bases, with 8 bases between. The CDR3 loop is CASSLTGTSGANVLTF. CDR3 DNA sequence: TGCGCCAGCAGCTTGACAGGGACCTCTGGGGCCAACGTCCTGACTTTC.

This chain uses TRBV10-3 with TRBJ2-1, with D perhaps matching TRBD2 (5 bases). The CDR3 has 15 amino acids. CDR1 ENHRY and CDR2 SYGVKD come from the germline V gene. V lost 0 bases to trimming and J lost 6 bases, with 12 bases between them. CDR3 sequence: CAISESILRVNEQFF. Here the CDR3 DNA reads TGTGCCATCAGTGAGTCGATTTTGCGGGTCAATGAGCAGTTCTTC.

The V and J genes are TRBV28 and TRBJ2-1; D might be TRBD2 (7 bases). V lost 7 bases, J lost 4 bases, and 17 bases lay in between. CDR3 length equals 15 residues. Germline V CDR1 and CDR2: MDHEN, SYDVKM. The DNA for the CDR3 is TGTGCCAGCAATGGGGGGGCCAATCAATACAATGAGCAGTTCTTC. It encodes CASNGGANQYNEQFF. The full variable domain, its missing parts supplied by reference TRBV28 and TRBJ2-1, is DVKVTQSSRYLVKRTGEKVFLECVQDMDHENMFWYRQDPGLGLRLIYFSYDVKMKEKGDIPEGYSVSREKKERFSLILESASTNQTSMYLCASNGGANQYNEQFFGPGTRLTVL.

The chain joins TRBV20-1 to TRBJ1-1; D not resolved. CDR3 size: 11 residues. V shed 3 bases and J shed 2 bases, with 4 bases lying between them. Germline V lookup: CDR1 DFQATT, CDR2 SNEGSKA (reference sequence). The CDR3 protein is CSASGNTEAFF. In DNA, the CDR3 is TGCAGTGCTAGTGGCAACACTGAAGCTTTCTTT.

The gene calls are TRBV29-1 and TRBJ1-1; unclear D gene. The V and J ends lost 8 bases and 0 bases respectively, with 16 bases between them. There are 14 residues in the CDR3. The germline CDR1 and CDR2 sequences are SQVTM and ANQGSEA. The CDR3 is CSITGGSVNTEAFF. CDR3 bases: TGCAGCATTACCGGTGGCAGCGTGAACACTGAAGCTTTCTTT.

V gene TRBV28 combines with J gene TRBJ2-7; TRBD2 agrees at 7 bases. The CDR3 has 13 residues. Germline lookup yields CDR1 MDHEN and CDR2 SYDVKM. V shed 6 bases and J 3 bases; nucleotides not matched to a gene: 5. This chain's CDR3 is CASSPGGGYEQYF. The CDR3 region has the DNA TGTGCCAGCAGCCCCGGCGGGGGCTACGAGCAGTACTTC. The complete variable domain, with remaining parts taken from reference TRBV28 and TRBJ2-7, reads DVKVTQSSRYLVKRTGEKVFLECVQDMDHENMFWYRQDPGLGLRLIYFSYDVKMKEKGDIPEGYSVSREKKERFSLILESASTNQTSMYLCASSPGGGYEQYFGPGTRLTVT.